Shown below are 29 T cell receptor beta chains from a single sample sequenced in a study of cytomegalovirus exposure and HLA in healthy donors. Both 60 Vbeta primers and 13 Jbeta primers went into the PCR. Method: immunoSEQ multiplex PCR; TCRdb's copy keeps in-frame clones and lacks some. Among about 92,000 clones, 81% were seen once, and the ten largest hold approximately 1.1%. Sequencing used PBMCs. The source is a girl aged 2 to 10 in good health and CMV-seropositive.

This clone was seen only a few times. The gene calls are TRBV6-5 and TRBJ1-5; TRBD1 might be the D (6 bases). This CDR3 has 15 amino acids. Trimming removed 6 bases from V and 2 bases from J, with 14 bases in between. Germline V lookup: CDR1 MNHEY, CDR2 SVGAGI. The CDR3 loop is CASSLGTPRNQPQHF. CDR3 in DNA: TGTGCCAGCAGCCTCGGGACACCCCGCAATCAGCCCCAGCATTTT.

The chain carries TRBV7-3 and TRBJ2-5; TRBD1 matches at 11 bases. The CDR3 loop spans 13 amino acids. The V gene's germline CDR1 is SGHTA and CDR2 FQGTGA. V trimming: 8 bases; J trimming: 5 bases; junction bases outside the gene matches: 4. CDR3 sequence (DNA): TGTGCCAGCGGACAGGGGGCGCGGGAGACCCAGTACTTC. Its protein product is CASGQGARETQYF. The full variable domain, its missing parts supplied by reference TRBV7-3 and TRBJ2-5, is GAGVSQTPSNKVTEKGKYVELRCDPISGHTALYWYRQSLGQGPEFLIYFQGTGAADDSGLPNDRFFAVRPEGSVSTLKIQRTERGDSAVYLCASGQGARETQYFGPGTRLLVL.

The rearrangement uses TRBV6-4 and TRBJ2-6; D is possibly TRBD2 (5 bases). The CDR3 loop spans 14 amino acids. V lost 4 bases to trimming and J lost 3 bases, with 7 bases between them. CDR1 is MRHNA, CDR2 SNTAGT, per germline. CDR3 bases: TGTGCCAGCAGTGCCGGGGATGGGGCCAACGTCCTGACTTTC. It translates to CASSAGDGANVLTF.

The chain uses TRBV4-1 and TRBJ2-7, with TRBD1 as a possible D gene (5 bases). The CDR3 runs to 13 residues. V lost 1 base, J lost 7 bases, and 11 bases lay in between. Per germline, CDR1 MGHRA and CDR2 YSYEKL. The CDR3 sequence: CASSQGRVGEQYF. Written as DNA, the CDR3 is TGCGCCAGCAGCCAAGGCAGGGTCGGGGAGCAGTACTTC.

This clone has just one count. This chain connects TRBV28 to TRBJ2-7; D possibly corresponds to TRBD1 (6 bases). This CDR3 is built from 14 residues. Between the trimmed V and J ends, which lost 6 bases and 3 bases, there was a span of 15 bases. Germline-derived CDR1 and CDR2 are MDHEN and SYDVKM. Here the CDR3 DNA reads TGTGCCAGCAGCCCTCGCGACAGGATCTACGAGCAGTACTTC. Its translation is CASSPRDRIYEQYF.

The chain recombines TRBV6-6 with TRBJ1-1; D not certain. V was trimmed by 1 base and J by 3 bases, leaving 6 bases between them. CDR3 length: 13 amino acids. Germline CDR1 and CDR2: MNHNY and SVGAGI (reference sequence). Written as DNA, the CDR3 is TGTGCCAGCAGTTACTTACTAGACACTGAAGCTTTCTTT. It translates to CASSYLLDTEAFF.

The chain is built from TRBV27 and TRBJ1-1, with TRBD1 matching over 8 bases. V dropped 1 base and J dropped 11; count of bases not matched to a gene: 3. CDR1 is MNHEY, CDR2 SMNVEV, per germline (reference sequence). CDR3 length equals 12 residues. CDR3 in DNA: TGTGCCAGCAGTTTATTCAGGGGGCGGGCTTTCTTT. Its protein is CASSLFRGRAFF.

The rearrangement joins TRBV13 to TRBJ1-5; 9 nucleotides line up with TRBD1. V lost 4 bases to trimming and J lost 7 bases; unmatched junction nucleotides: 8. The CDR3 consists of 15 residues. Germline assignment: CDR1 PRHDT and CDR2 FYEKMQ (reference sequence). In DNA form, the CDR3 reads TGTGCCAGCAGCTCGGGGACAGGGCGAGGACAGCCCCAGCATTTT. This gives the protein CASSSGTGRGQPQHF.

This sequence joins TRBV6-5 and TRBJ1-2, with TRBD1 identical over 8 bases. The CDR3 covers 13 residues. Germline-derived CDR1 and CDR2 are MNHEY and SVGAGI. V shed 6 bases, J shed 8 bases, and the junction held 8 bases outside the gene matches. The CDR3 loop is CASSSGGAEGYTF. The DNA of the CDR3 is TGTGCCAGCAGCTCAGGGGGCGCGGAGGGCTACACCTTC.

This chain links TRBV5-6 with TRBJ1-1, with D maybe TRBD1 (5 bases). The germline V and J ends were trimmed by 3 bases and 0 bases, with 15 bases remaining between them. Germline CDR1 is SGHDT and CDR2 is YYEEEE. The CDR3 has 16 amino acids. CDR3: CASSSLTAFMNTEAFF. The CDR3, as DNA: TGTGCCAGCAGCTCCCTGACAGCTTTCATGAACACTGAAGCTTTCTTT.

This clone was counted between two and nine times. J is TRBJ1-5 and V is TRBV28; TRBD1 matches 9 bases. The V gene end was trimmed by 1 base and the J gene end by 6 bases; junction bases not matched to a gene: 10. CDR3 length: 17 amino acids. Germline CDR1 is MDHEN and CDR2 is SYDVKM. CDR3 sequence reads: CASSLFRTGVFGQPQHF. The CDR3 DNA sequence: TGTGCCAGCAGTTTATTTCGGACAGGGGTCTTCGGTCAGCCCCAGCATTTT. The complete variable domain, with remaining parts taken from reference TRBV28 and TRBJ1-5, reads DVKVTQSSRYLVKRTGEKVFLECVQDMDHENMFWYRQDPGLGLRLIYFSYDVKMKEKGDIPEGYSVSREKKERFSLILESASTNQTSMYLCASSLFRTGVFGQPQHFGDGTRLSIL.

By its share, this clone is medium-sized. The CDR3, as DNA: TGCGCCAGCAGCCAAGACGGGAGCTCTGGGGCCAACGTCCTGACTTTC. Its translation is CASSQDGSSGANVLTF. The rearrangement joins TRBV4-3 to TRBJ2-6; possibly TRBD2 for D (6 bases). The V gene lost 0 bases and the J gene lost 0 bases, with 6 bases spanning the gap. Germline loops: CDR1 LGHNA, CDR2 YSLEER. The CDR3 extends over 16 amino acids.

The chain's CDR3 is CASSPWTGNQPQHF. In DNA form, the CDR3 reads TGTGCCAGCAGTCCCTGGACGGGGAATCAGCCCCAGCATTTT. The V call is TRBV28, the J call TRBJ1-5; unclear D gene. Germline-derived CDR1 and CDR2 are MDHEN and SYDVKM. Deletions cut 5 bases from V and 4 bases from J, with 12 bases between. The CDR3 covers 14 residues. The complete variable domain, with remaining parts taken from reference TRBV28 and TRBJ1-5, reads DVKVTQSSRYLVKRTGEKVFLECVQDMDHENMFWYRQDPGLGLRLIYFSYDVKMKEKGDIPEGYSVSREKKERFSLILESASTNQTSMYLCASSPWTGNQPQHFGDGTRLSIL.

The genes are TRBV29-1 and TRBJ1-4; no clear D gene. The CDR3 has 15 amino acids. V was shortened by 4 bases and J by 0 bases, with 12 bases between the two germline ends. Germline V gives CDR1 SQVTM, CDR2 ANQGSEA. DNA for the CDR3: TGCAGCGTTGCGAGAGGTCGCACAACTAATGAAAAACTGTTTTTT. Protein: CSVARGRTTNEKLFF.

The chain employs TRBV10-3 and TRBJ1-5, with TRBD1 matching over 8 bases. This CDR3 spans 13 amino acids. J gave up 7 bases and V 10 bases, and 9 bases lay outside the gene matches. Per germline, CDR1 ENHRY and CDR2 SYGVKD. CDR3 protein: CASTGGQGQPQHF. The CDR3 nucleotides read TGTGCCAGCACAGGGGGTCAAGGGCAGCCCCAGCATTTT.

This clone has only a few counts. The junction does not match germline at one end; this may be a read error. The rearrangement links TRBV7-9 to TRBJ2-1; a possible D gene is TRBD1 (5 bases). The CDR3 is 12 residues long. From germline, CDR1 is SEHNR and CDR2 FQNEAQ (reference sequence). The CDR3 region has the DNA TGTGCCAGCAGTTTAGGGGCGATTGAGCAGTTCTTC. It is translated as CASSLGAIEQFF. Looking up the rest from reference TRBV7-9 and TRBJ2-1 gives the full variable domain: DTGVSQNPRHKITKRGQNVTFRCDPISEHNRLYWYRQTLGQGPEFLTYFQNEAQLEKSRLLSDRFSAERPKGSFSTLEIQRTEQGDSAMYLCASSLGAIEQFFGPGTRLTVL.

The chain combines TRBV25-1 with TRBJ1-3; weak D call: TRBD1 (5 bases). The CDR3 length is 14 residues. Germline V CDR1 and CDR2: MGHDK, SYGVNS. V was shortened by 4 bases and J by 7 bases, with 14 bases between the two germline ends. CDR3 in DNA: TGTGCCAGCAGTGGAGGCGGGACGGGGAACACCATATATTTT. Protein: CASSGGGTGNTIYF.

This chain uses TRBV6-1 with TRBJ2-7, with a possible D match to TRBD2 (5 bases). Trimming took 4 bases from V and 3 from J, leaving 7 bases between them. The CDR3 runs to 12 residues. Germline loops: CDR1 MNHNS, CDR2 SASEGT. The CDR3 DNA reads TGTGCCAGCAGTGGGACTGGCTACGAGCAGTACTTC. The encoded protein is CASSGTGYEQYF.

This chain connects TRBV28 to TRBJ2-5; TRBD2 matches 7 bases. This CDR3 comprises 14 residues. V shed 5 bases, J shed 2 bases, and the junction held 5 bases outside the gene matches. Germline values: CDR1 MDHEN, CDR2 SYDVKM. The CDR3 DNA reads as TGTGCCAGCAGTACACTAGCGACTCAAGAGACCCAGTACTTC. Translation: CASSTLATQETQYF.

The chain links TRBV5-1 to TRBJ2-5; 8 nucleotides agree with TRBD1. Germline CDR1 SGHRS, CDR2 YFSETQ. CDR3 length: 16 residues. The junction had 8 bases not matched to a gene; V was cut back by 2 bases and J by 2 bases. DNA for the CDR3: TGCGCCAGCAGCTTTTCCTTGGACAGGGTTCAAGAGACCCAGTACTTC. This translates into CASSFSLDRVQETQYF.

The chain joins TRBV7-2 to TRBJ2-1; D unclear. Deletions cut 0 bases from V and 1 base from J, with 7 bases between. Germline V lookup: CDR1 SGHTA, CDR2 FQGNSA. The CDR3 is made up of 15 amino acids. CDR3 DNA: TGTGCCAGCAGCTTAGCGGCGGCGTCCTACAATGAGCAGTTCTTC. Its protein product is CASSLAAASYNEQFF.

The rearrangement joins TRBV7-3 to TRBJ1-1; no reliable D call. The germline V gene has CDR1 SGHTA and CDR2 FQGTGA. This CDR3 has 13 residues. The V end was cut by 9 bases, the J end by 3 bases, with 14 bases between. CDR3 residues: CASSPGIDTEAFF. The CDR3 DNA is TGTGCCAGTTCACCGGGTATTGACACTGAAGCTTTCTTT.

The genes are TRBV5-1 and TRBJ1-2, with D perhaps matching TRBD1 (6 bases). The CDR3 has 17 residues. Trimming shortened V by 0 bases and J by 2 bases, and 17 bases separated the two germline ends. Germline V gives CDR1 SGHRS, CDR2 YFSETQ. The CDR3 protein is CASSLAGGLDRNYGYTF. The CDR3 region has the DNA TGCGCCAGCAGCTTGGCGGGGGGACTAGACAGGAACTATGGCTACACCTTC.

This sequence joins TRBV2 and TRBJ2-5, with 10 bases lining up with TRBD2. The CDR3 is 15 residues long. Germline-derived CDR1 and CDR2 are SNHLY and FYNNEI. The trim removed 0 bases at V and 4 bases at J, leaving 2 bases unmatched. DNA of the CDR3: TGTGCCAGCAGTGAAGCTCTAGCGGGAGTAGAGACCCAGTACTTC. Translated, it gives CASSEALAGVETQYF.

The chain uses TRBV10-2 and TRBJ1-5, with a possible D match to TRBD1 (5 bases). The CDR3 covers 15 residues. Germline V gene data show CDR1 as WSHSY and CDR2 as SAAADI. Trimming took off 2 bases at V and 4 bases at J, with 12 bases between the two ends. The DNA for the CDR3 is TGCGCCAGCAGTGAGGGGGGGACTATTAATCAGCCCCAGCATTTT. It specifies CASSEGGTINQPQHF.

The rearrangement joins TRBV6-5 to TRBJ2-1; D is undetermined. Germline-derived CDR1 and CDR2 are MNHEY and SVGAGI. V shed 0 bases and J shed 13 bases, with 19 bases lying between them. The CDR3 contains 15 residues. The CDR3 nucleotides read TGTGCCAGCAGTTACTCAAAGGTTCAAGTTCGCGGTCAGTTCTTC. It translates to CASSYSKVQVRGQFF.

This clone was seen a handful of times. J is TRBJ1-1 and V is TRBV9; the D gene is possibly TRBD1 (6 bases). The germline V gene encodes CDR1 SGDLS and CDR2 YYNGEE. The CDR3 sequence is 14 residues long. With 2 bases removed from V and 1 base from J, the gap between germline ends came to 9 bases. CDR3 coding DNA: TGTGCCAGCAGCGTTTCAGGGGAGAACACTGAAGCTTTCTTT. Translated: CASSVSGENTEAFF.

This chain joins TRBV4-3 and TRBJ2-1; D gene unclear. The germline V gene has CDR1 LGHNA and CDR2 YSLEER. The CDR3 extends over 15 amino acids. Trimming took 1 base from V and 4 from J, leaving 11 bases between them. For the CDR3, the DNA is TGCGCCAGCAGCCAAGGCCCGGGTTCATACAATGAGCAGTTCTTC. Translation gives CASSQGPGSYNEQFF.

Written as DNA, the CDR3 is TGCGCCAGCAGCCAAGGACTAGTGGATACGCAGTATTTT. This translates into CASSQGLVDTQYF. The chain carries TRBV4-1 and TRBJ2-3; D may be TRBD2 (6 bases). This CDR3 is built from 13 residues. Germline lookup yields CDR1 MGHRA and CDR2 YSYEKL. Trimming took 1 base from V and 6 from J, leaving 8 bases between them.